This T cell receptor (beta chain) was captured by sequencing in a study of T cell responses to AZD1222 COVID-19 vaccine. Broader study findings: White British ancestry dominated among donors, who included more females, and clonal diversity was possibly underestimated. The study reported that nearly half of spike-specific TCRs target unmutated variant regions.

The data were produced by immunoSEQ multiplex PCR, yet TCRdb's version contains in-frame clones alone and is incomplete. The repertoire holds more than 150,000 clones, 80% to 95% seen once, with approximately 1.9% in the top ten. Concerning this clone itself: Its antigen remains unknown.

Germline V lookup: CDR1 SGHTA, CDR2 FQGNSA. This CDR3 has 14 amino acids. Trimming removed 5 bases from V and 7 bases from J; junction bases left unmatched: 7. This chain links TRBV7-2 with TRBJ2-2; TRBD2 matches 7 bases. This receptor was obtained from an adult who received the AZD1222 COVID-19 vaccine. The sample consisted of peripheral blood, taken 28 days after the second AZD1222 dose. The CDR3 coding sequence is TGTGCCAGCAGCCAGACTAGCTCGGGCGGGGAGCTGTTTTTT. Protein product: CASSQTSSGGELFF.